This T cell receptor (beta chain) was sequenced during a study of T cell repertoires in cytomegalovirus infection. Study details: Well-studied HLA-B-restricted CMV epitopes were used in the study alongside recently identified HLA-C-restricted ones. Public TCR beta signatures marked donors with CMV infection and the matching HLA.

Points on this clonotype: Antigen unknown.

Germline trimming cut 4 bases from V and 0 bases from J; bases unmatched to any gene: 8. The germline V gene has CDR1 DFQATT and CDR2 SNEGSKA (reference sequence). The length of the CDR3 is 15 residues. Findings and limits, study-wide: In two of eight donors, the top clonotype was HLA-C-restricted CMV-specific. Cumulative public TCR beta family frequency identified CMV carriers with the relevant HLA.

TCRdb independently ran MiXCR on the reads; one entry per CDR3 protein. Of about 500,000 distinct CDR3 sequences listed, 30% to 40% were seen once; the top ten hold under 20%. The sequence was collected from a human donor in good health (CMV status not recorded). Some clones in this sample may be carry-over from other donors' samples. The chain combines TRBV20-1 with TRBJ2-7; 8 nucleotides match TRBD2. This sample comprised cultured PBMCs, obtained from culture after CMV antigen stimulation. The CDR3 coding sequence is TGCAGTGCTATAGGTATTAGCGGGGTCTCCTACGAGCAGTACTTC. This encodes CSAIGISGVSYEQYF.